This T cell receptor beta chain was documented in a study of cytotoxic CD8 clonotypes in ibrutinib-treated CLL. Here immunoSEQ multiplex PCR was the method, and the copy in TCRdb shows in-frame clones only, minus some. Among 110,000 to 150,000 clones listed, about 70% were seen once. Material: PBMCs, obtained after 24 months of ibrutinib treatment. This receptor was obtained from a human donor with chronic lymphocytic leukemia.

CDR3 sequence reads: CASSLRGQGLNEQFF. CDR3 coding DNA: TGTGCCAGCAGCTTACGAGGACAGGGGTTAAATGAGCAGTTCTTC. The chain couples TRBV7-2 to TRBJ2-1; 9 nucleotides agree with TRBD1. The CDR3 contains 15 residues. Trimming at V came to 2 bases and at J to 7 bases, leaving 6 bases not matched to a gene. Germline V gives CDR1 SGHTA, CDR2 FQGNSA.